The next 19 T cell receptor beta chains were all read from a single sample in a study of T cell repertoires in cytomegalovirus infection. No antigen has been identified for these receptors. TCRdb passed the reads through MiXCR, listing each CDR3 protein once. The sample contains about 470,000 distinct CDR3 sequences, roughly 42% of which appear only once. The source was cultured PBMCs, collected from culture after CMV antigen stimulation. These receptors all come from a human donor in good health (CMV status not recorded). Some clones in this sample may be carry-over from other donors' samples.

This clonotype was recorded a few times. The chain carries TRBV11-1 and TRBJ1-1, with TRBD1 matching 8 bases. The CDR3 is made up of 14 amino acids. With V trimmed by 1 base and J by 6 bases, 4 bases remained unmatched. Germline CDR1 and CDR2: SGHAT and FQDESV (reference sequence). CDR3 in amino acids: CASSLGDRTPEAFF. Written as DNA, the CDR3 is TGTGCCAGCAGCTTAGGGGACAGGACCCCTGAAGCTTTCTTT.

CDR3 sequence reads: CASSPRQGANEKLFF. The CDR3 nucleotides are TGTGCCAGCAGTCCGAGACAGGGGGCTAATGAAAAACTGTTTTTT. This rearrangement joins TRBV28 to TRBJ1-4, with TRBD1 matching 9 bases. This CDR3 spans 15 amino acids. The germline gives CDR1 MDHEN, CDR2 SYDVKM. The V gene end was trimmed by 5 bases and the J gene end by 3 bases; junction bases not matched to a gene: 4.

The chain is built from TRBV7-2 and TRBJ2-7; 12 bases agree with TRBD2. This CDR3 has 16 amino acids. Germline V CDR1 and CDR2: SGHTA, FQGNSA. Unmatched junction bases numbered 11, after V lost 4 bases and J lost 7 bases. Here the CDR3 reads CASSSRTSGKIREQYF. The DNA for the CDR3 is TGTGCCAGCAGCTCCCGGACTAGCGGGAAAATTAGAGAGCAGTACTTC. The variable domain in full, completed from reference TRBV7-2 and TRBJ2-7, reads GAGVSQSPSNKVTEKGKDVELRCDPISGHTALYWYRQSLGQGLEFLIYFQGNSAPDKSGLPSDRFSAERTGGSVSTLTIQRTQQEDSAVYLCASSSRTSGKIREQYFGPGTRLTVT.

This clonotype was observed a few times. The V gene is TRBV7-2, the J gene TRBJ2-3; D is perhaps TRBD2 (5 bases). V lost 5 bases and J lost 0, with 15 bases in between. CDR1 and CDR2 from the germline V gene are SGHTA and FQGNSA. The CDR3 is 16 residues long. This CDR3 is CASSQGLQASTDTQYF. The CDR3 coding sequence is TGTGCCAGCAGCCAAGGACTGCAAGCCAGCACAGATACGCAGTATTTT.

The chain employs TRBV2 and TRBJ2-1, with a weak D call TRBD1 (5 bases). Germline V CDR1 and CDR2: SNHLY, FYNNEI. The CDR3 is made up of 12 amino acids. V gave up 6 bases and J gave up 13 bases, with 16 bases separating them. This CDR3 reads CASRRRQISQFF. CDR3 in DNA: TGTGCCAGCAGGCGCAGACAGATATCCCAGTTCTTC.

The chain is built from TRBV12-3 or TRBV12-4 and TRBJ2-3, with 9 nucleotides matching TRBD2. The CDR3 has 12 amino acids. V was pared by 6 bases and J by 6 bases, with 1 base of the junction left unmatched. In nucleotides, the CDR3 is TGTGCCAGCAGCGGACTAGCGGATACGCAGTATTTT. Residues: CASSGLADTQYF.

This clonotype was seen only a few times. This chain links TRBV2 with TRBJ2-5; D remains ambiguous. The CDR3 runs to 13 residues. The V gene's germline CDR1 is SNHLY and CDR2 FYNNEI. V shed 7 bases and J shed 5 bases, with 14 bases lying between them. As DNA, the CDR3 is TGTGCCAGCATCCTGACACCCTTGGAGACCCAGTACTTC. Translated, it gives CASILTPLETQYF.

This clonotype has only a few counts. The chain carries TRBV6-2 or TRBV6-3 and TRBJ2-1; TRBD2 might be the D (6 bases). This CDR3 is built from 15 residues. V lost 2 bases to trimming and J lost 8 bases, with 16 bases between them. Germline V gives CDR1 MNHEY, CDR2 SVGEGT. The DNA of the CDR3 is TGTGCCAGCAGTTACGGACTATTACTCAGGGATGAGCAGTTCTTC. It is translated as CASSYGLLLRDEQFF.

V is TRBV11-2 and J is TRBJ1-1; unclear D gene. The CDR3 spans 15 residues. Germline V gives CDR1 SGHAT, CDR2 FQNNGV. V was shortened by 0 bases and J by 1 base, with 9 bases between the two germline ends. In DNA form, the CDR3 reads TGTGCCAGCAGCTTAGAATTCGGTGGGAACACTGAAGCTTTCTTT. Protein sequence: CASSLEFGGNTEAFF.

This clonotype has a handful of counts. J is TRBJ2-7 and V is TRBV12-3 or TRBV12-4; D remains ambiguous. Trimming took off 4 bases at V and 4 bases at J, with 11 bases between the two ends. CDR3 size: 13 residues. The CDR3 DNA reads TGTGCCAGCAGTTCCCTGGGAATATACGAGCAGTACTTC. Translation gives CASSSLGIYEQYF.

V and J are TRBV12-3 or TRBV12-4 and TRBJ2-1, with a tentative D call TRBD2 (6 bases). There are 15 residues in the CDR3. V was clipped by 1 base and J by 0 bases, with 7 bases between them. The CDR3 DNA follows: TGTGCCAGCAGTTTAGGCGGGATCTCCTACAATGAGCAGTTCTTC. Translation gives CASSLGGISYNEQFF.

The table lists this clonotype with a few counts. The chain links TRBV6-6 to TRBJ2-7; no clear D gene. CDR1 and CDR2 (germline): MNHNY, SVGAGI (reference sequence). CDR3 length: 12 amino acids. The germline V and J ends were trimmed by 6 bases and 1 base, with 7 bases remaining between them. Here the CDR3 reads CASSRHSYEQYF. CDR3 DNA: TGTGCCAGCAGCCGACATTCCTACGAGCAGTACTTC.

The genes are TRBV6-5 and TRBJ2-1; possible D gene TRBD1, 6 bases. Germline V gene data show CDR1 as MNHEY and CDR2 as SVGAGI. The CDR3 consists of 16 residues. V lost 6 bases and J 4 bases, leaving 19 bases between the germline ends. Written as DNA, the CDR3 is TGTGCCAGCAGCTACGAGCAGGGACAACCATACAATGAGCAGTTCTTC. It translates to CASSYEQGQPYNEQFF.

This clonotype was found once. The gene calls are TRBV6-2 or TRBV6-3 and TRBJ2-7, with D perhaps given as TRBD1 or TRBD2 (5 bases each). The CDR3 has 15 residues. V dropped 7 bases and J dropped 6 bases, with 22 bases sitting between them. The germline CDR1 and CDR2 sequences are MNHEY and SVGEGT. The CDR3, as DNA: TGTGCCAGCAATGCGTTCTGGCAGGGAGACGGCGAGCAGTACTTC. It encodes CASNAFWQGDGEQYF.

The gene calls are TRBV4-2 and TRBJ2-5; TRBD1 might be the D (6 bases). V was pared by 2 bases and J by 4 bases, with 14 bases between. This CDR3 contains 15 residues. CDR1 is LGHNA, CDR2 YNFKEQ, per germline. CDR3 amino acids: CASSQLGGRGETQYF. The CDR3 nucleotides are TGTGCCAGCAGCCAATTAGGGGGAAGGGGAGAGACCCAGTACTTC.

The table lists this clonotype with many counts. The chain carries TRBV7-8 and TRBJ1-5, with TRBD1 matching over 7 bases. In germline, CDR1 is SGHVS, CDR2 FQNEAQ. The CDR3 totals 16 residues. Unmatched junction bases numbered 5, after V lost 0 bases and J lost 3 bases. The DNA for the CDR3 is TGTGCCAGCAGCTTAGCGACAGGGTATGACAATCAGCCCCAGCATTTT. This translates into CASSLATGYDNQPQHF.

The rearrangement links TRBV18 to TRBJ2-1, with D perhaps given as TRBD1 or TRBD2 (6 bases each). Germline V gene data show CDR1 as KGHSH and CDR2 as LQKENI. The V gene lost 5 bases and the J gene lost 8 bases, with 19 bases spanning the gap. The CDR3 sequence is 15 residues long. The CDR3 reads CASSRSAGSGDEQFF. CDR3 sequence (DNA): TGTGCCAGCTCAAGGTCGGCGGGATCAGGGGATGAGCAGTTCTTC.

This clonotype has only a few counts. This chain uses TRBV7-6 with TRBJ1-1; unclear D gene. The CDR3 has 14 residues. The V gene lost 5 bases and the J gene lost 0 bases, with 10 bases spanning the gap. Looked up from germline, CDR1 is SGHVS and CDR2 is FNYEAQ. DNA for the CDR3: TGTGCCAGCAGCCCAGCGGCCATGAACACTGAAGCTTTCTTT. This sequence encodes CASSPAAMNTEAFF.

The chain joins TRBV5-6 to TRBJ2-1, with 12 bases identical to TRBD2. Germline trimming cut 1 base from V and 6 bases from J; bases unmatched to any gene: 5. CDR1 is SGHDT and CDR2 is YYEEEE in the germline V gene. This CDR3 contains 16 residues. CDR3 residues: CASSLSSGRAPNEQFF. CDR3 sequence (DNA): TGTGCCAGCAGCTTGTCTAGCGGGAGGGCCCCCAATGAGCAGTTCTTC.